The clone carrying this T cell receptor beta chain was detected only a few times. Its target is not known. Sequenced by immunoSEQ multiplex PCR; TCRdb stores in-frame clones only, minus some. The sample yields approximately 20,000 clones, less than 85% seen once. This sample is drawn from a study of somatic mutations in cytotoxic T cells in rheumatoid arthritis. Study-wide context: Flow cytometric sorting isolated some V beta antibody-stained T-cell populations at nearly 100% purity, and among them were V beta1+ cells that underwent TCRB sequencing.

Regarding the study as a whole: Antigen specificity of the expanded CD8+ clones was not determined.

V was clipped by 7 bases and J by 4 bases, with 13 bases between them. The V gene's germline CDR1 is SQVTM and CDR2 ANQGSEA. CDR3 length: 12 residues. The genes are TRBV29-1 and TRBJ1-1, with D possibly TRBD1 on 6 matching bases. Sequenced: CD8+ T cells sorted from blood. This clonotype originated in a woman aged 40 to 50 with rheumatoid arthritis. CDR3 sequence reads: CSAQLQGTEAFF. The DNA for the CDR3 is TGCAGCGCCCAATTACAGGGCACTGAAGCTTTCTTT.